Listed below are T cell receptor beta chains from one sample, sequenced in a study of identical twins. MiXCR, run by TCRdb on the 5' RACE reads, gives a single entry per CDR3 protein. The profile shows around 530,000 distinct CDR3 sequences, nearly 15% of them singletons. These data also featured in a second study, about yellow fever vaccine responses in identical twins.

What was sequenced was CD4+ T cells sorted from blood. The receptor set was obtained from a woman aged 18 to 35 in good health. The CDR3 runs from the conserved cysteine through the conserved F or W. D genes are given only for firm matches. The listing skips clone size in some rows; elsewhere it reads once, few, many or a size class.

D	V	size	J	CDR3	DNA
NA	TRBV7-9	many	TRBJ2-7	CASSLLQGGEQYF	TGTGCCAGCAGCTTACTGCAGGGCGGCGAGCAGTACTTC
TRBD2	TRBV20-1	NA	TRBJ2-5	CSATSGEGKTQYF	TGCAGTGCTACCAGCGGGGAGGGCAAGACCCAGTACTTC
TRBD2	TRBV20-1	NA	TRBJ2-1	CSNQGAGGLREQFF	TGCAGTAACCAGGGAGCGGGGGGGCTCCGTGAGCAGTTCTTC
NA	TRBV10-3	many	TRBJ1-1	CAISRGPFEAFF	TGTGCCATCAGCAGAGGGCCGTTTGAAGCTTTCTTT
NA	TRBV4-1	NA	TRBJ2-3	CASSQDRQRSDTQYF	TGCGCCAGCAGCCAAGATAGGCAACGGAGCGATACGCAGTATTTT
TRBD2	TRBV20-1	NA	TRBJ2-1	CSARPGLAGDHNEQFF	TGCAGTGCTAGACCGGGACTAGCGGGAGACCACAATGAGCAGTTCTTC
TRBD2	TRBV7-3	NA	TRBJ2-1	CASSSQGLAENEQFF	TGTGCCAGCAGCTCTCAGGGACTAGCGGAAAATGAGCAGTTCTTC
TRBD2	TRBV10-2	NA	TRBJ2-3	CASRSLAGVTDTQYF	TGCGCCAGCAGGTCACTAGCGGGGGTCACAGATACGCAGTATTTT
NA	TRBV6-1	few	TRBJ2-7	CASNRAITYEQYF	TGTGCCAGCAATAGGGCAATTACCTACGAGCAGTACTTC
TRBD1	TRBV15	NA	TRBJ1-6	CATSRAPKFDREGSPLHF	TGTGCCACCAGCAGAGCCCCAAAATTCGACAGGGAGGGCTCACCCCTCCACTTT
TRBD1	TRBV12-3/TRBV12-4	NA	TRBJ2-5	CASSRTGTGERTQYF	TGTGCCAGCAGCAGGACCGGGACAGGGGAACGGACCCAGTACTTC
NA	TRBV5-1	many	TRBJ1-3	CASSLAGDSGNTIYF	TGCGCCAGCAGCTTGGCAGGGGACTCTGGAAACACCATATATTTT
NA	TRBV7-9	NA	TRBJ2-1	CASTMAGSGGEQFF	TGTGCCAGCACCATGGCCGGGAGTGGGGGTGAGCAGTTCTTC
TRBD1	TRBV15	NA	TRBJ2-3	CATSRVTQGTDTQYF	TGTGCCACCAGCAGAGTAACACAGGGGACAGATACGCAGTATTTT
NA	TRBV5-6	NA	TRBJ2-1	CASSLRRPLYNEQFF	TGTGCCAGCAGCTTGCGACGACCCCTTTACAATGAGCAGTTCTTC
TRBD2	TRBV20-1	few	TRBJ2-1	CSAIGGLAGYNEQFF	TGCAGTGCTATTGGAGGACTAGCGGGCTACAATGAGCAGTTCTTC
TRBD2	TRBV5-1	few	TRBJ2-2	CASSFSGTNFNTGELFF	TGCGCCAGCAGCTTTAGCGGGACTAACTTTAACACCGGGGAGCTGTTTTTT
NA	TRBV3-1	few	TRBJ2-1	CASHDPPLFFF	TGTGCCAGCCATGACCCACCCCTTTTTTTCTTC
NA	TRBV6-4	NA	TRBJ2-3	CASSVTAGTDTQYF	TGTGCCAGCAGTGTAACAGCGGGCACAGATACGCAGTATTTT
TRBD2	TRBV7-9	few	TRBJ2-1	CASSFRGTSGGHNEQFF	TGTGCCAGCAGCTTCCGTGGAACTTCGGGAGGCCACAATGAGCAGTTCTTC
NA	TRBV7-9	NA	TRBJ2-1	CASSLDLGVYEQFF	TGTGCCAGCAGCTTAGATCTGGGGGTTTATGAGCAGTTCTTC
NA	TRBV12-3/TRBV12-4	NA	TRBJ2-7	CASSLDSIAYEQYF	TGTGCCAGCAGTTTAGACAGTATAGCCTACGAGCAGTACTTC
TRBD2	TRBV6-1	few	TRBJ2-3	CASRPNIAGGLDTQYF	TGTGCCAGCAGACCAAACATAGCGGGGGGGCTAGATACGCAGTATTTT
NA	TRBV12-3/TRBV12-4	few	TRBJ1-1	CASSLVVTVNTEAFF	TGTGCCAGCAGTTTGGTAGTGACAGTGAACACTGAAGCTTTCTTT
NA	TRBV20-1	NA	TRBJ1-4	CSARGTVNEKLFF	TGCAGTGCTAGGGGTACAGTTAATGAAAAACTGTTTTTT
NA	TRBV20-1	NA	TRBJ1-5	CSARVTGRGVGAQPQHF	TGCAGTGCTAGAGTTACAGGGAGGGGAGTAGGTGCTCAGCCCCAGCATTTT
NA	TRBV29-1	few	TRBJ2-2	CSVGSGSNTGELFF	TGCAGCGTTGGGTCAGGGTCGAACACCGGGGAGCTGTTTTTT
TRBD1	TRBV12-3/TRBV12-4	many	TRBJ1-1	CASSFPRTGFYHTEAFF	TGTGCCAGCAGTTTCCCCCGGACAGGGTTTTACCACACTGAAGCTTTCTTT
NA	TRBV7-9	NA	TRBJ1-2	CASSLRDRIPLGGYTF	TGTGCCAGCAGCTTACGCGACAGAATCCCACTGGGTGGCTACACCTTC
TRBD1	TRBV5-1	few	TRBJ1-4	CASSKGQVNEKLFF	TGCGCCAGCAGCAAGGGACAGGTTAATGAAAAACTGTTTTTT
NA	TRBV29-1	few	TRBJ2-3	CSVGQPDTQYF	TGCAGCGTAGGACAGCCAGATACGCAGTATTTT
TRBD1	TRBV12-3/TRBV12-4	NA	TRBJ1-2	CASSLEWDRSEGYTF	TGTGCCAGCAGTTTAGAATGGGACAGGAGTGAGGGCTACACCTTC
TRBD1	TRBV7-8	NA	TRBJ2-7	CASSLELTTGIYF	TGTGCCAGCAGCTTAGAACTTACGACAGGGATATACTTC
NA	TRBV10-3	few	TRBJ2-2	CAISRGGTNTGELFF	TGTGCCATCAGCCGCGGGGGCACGAACACCGGGGAGCTGTTTTTT
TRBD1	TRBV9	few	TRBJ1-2	CASSRTGDLDYGYTF	TGTGCCAGCAGCCGAACAGGGGACCTTGACTATGGCTACACCTTC
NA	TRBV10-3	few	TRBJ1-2	CASLMGPAANYGYTF	TGTGCCAGCCTCATGGGGCCAGCCGCTAACTATGGCTACACCTTC
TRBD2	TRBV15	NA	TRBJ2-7	CATSISLAGTSEQYF	TGTGCCACCAGCATTTCACTAGCGGGAACGAGCGAGCAGTACTTC
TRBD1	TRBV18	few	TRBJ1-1	CASSPQGAGEAFF	TGTGCCAGCTCACCACAGGGGGCTGGTGAAGCTTTCTTT
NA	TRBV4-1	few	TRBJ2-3	CASSPPRGTQYF	TGCGCCAGCAGCCCCCCTAGAGGTACGCAGTATTTT
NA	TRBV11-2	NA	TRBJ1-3	CASSFRRGQGNTIYF	TGTGCCAGCAGCTTCCGTCGTGGACAAGGAAACACCATATATTTT
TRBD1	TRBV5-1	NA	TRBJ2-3	CASSDRGPADTQYF	TGCGCCAGCAGCGACAGGGGGCCCGCAGATACGCAGTATTTT
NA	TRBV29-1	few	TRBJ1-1	CSVEGGNTEAFF	TGCAGCGTTGAGGGGGGGAACACTGAAGCTTTCTTT
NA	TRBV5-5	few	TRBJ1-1	CASRRAGVTEAFF	TGTGCCAGCAGAAGGGCCGGGGTTACTGAAGCTTTCTTT
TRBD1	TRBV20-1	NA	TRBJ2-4	CSARPPDRVAKNIQYF	TGCAGTGCTAGACCACCGGACAGGGTGGCCAAAAACATTCAGTACTTC
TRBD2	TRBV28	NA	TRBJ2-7	CASRGLAGAYEQYF	TGTGCCAGCAGAGGACTAGCGGGAGCTTACGAGCAGTACTTC
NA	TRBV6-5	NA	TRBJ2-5	CASSFQTSQETQYF	TGTGCCAGCAGTTTTCAGACTAGTCAAGAGACCCAGTACTTC
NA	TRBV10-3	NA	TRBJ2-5	CAISAGIQETQYF	TGTGCCATCAGTGCTGGGATCCAAGAGACCCAGTACTTC
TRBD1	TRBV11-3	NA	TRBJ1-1	CASRGQVSQAFF	TGTGCCAGCAGGGGACAGGTATCCCAAGCTTTCTTT
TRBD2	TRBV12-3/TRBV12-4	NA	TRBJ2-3	CASSFGPGGTQYF	TGTGCCAGCAGTTTCGGGCCGGGGGGAACGCAGTATTTT
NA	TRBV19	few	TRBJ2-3	CASWDYRSTDTQYF	TGTGCCAGTTGGGATTACAGGTCCACAGATACGCAGTATTTT
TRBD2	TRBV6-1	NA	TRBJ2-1	CASSENLGLAGVSNEQFF	TGTGCCAGCAGTGAAAATTTGGGCCTAGCGGGAGTTTCAAATGAGCAGTTCTTC
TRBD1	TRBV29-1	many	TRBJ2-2	CSVATGGTGELFF	TGCAGCGTTGCGACAGGGGGTACCGGGGAGCTGTTTTTT
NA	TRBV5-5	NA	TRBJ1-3	CASSLERGQFPGNTIYF	TGTGCCAGCAGCTTGGAACGAGGACAGTTCCCTGGAAACACCATATATTTT
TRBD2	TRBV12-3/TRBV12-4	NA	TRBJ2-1	CASSFMSGRVGEQFF	TGTGCCAGCAGTTTTATGAGCGGGAGAGTCGGTGAGCAGTTCTTC